Sequencing of this TCR beta chain was carried out in a study of blood T cell repertoires in COVID-19 (dated by TCRdb to the early 2020s). At the level of the whole study: Samples from collaborators originated in the United States, Italy and Spain and spanned both the acute and convalescent phases of COVID-19. The material from the prospective study consisted of cDNA or gDNA derived from T cells, B-cell-depleted T cells, or PBMCs. Deeply sampled blood TCRbeta repertoires from subjects exposed to, actively infected with, or recovered from COVID-19 were included in the dataset. The repertoires were made available in a free public database intended to serve as a resource for research on the immune response to SARS-CoV-2. The samples were drawn from the first 160 participants of the ongoing ImmuneRACE study and from some 1,300 subjects provided by 6 global collaborators. Nearly every sample came with metadata listing a de-identified subject ID, COVID-19 status, age in years and sex. Where available, HLA class I and class II types were obtained from metadata supplied by the sample provider rather than from assay-based typing.

Each collaborating institution followed its own protocols to collect whole blood in K2EDTA tubes. For TCRbeta analysis, collaborators shipped samples as frozen whole blood, isolated PBMCs, or DNA extracted from either of those sample types. TCRbeta CDR3 regions were amplified from genomic DNA using the immunoSEQ Assay, a bias-controlled multiplex PCR. In the paper's pipeline: Nucleated cell counts per sample were estimated from amplification of reference gene primers within the assay. Sequence reads were collapsed and filtered to measure the absolute abundance of every unique TCRbeta CDR3 rearrangement. For each sample, productive Simpson clonality was calculated by taking the square root of Simpson's diversity index across productive rearrangements. Held by TCRdb, this immuneACCESS table contains in-frame sequences only and omits some clones. Under half of the omission traces to an unresolved V gene where checked; the cause of the rest is unknown. That table is the source of V, J and clone size, and D and trimming were worked out from the DNA. The sample yields 60,000 to 65,000 clones; about four fifths were counted once. The ten largest clones take up more than 5% of the sample.

On this clone itself: Its antigen is currently not known. No base qualities exist here, and no much larger clone lies one base off it.

Overall results and qualifications from the work: The quantity of clinical and demographic metadata differed by source and by participant and was supplied without curation.

Sequencing was done on a sample of peripheral blood. This TCR derives from a human donor in a cohort sampled during active COVID-19.

The nucleotides read TGCAGTGCTAGTAGGGGACAGGGCTATTACGAGCAGTACTTC. Its protein product is CSASRGQGYYEQYF. The rearranged chain carries TRBV20-1 and TRBJ2-7, and TRBD1 aligns with 9 junction nucleotides. CDR1 DFQATT and CDR2 SNEGSKA were looked up in the germline V gene (reference sequence). From the cysteine through the phenylalanine, the CDR3 covers 14 amino acids. Only CDR3 DNA is held: 42 bases, read in frame from base 1. V has 3 bases trimmed and J has 4 bases trimmed; junction bases matching no gene number 7.